This TCR beta chain was captured by sequencing in a study of blood T cell repertoires in COVID-19. Study details: The origin of the acute and convalescent COVID-19 samples was the United States, Italy and Spain. From T cells, B-cell-depleted T cells, or PBMCs came the material, which was cDNA or gDNA.

The V end was cut by 1 base, the J end by 14 bases, with 16 bases between. The CDR3 runs 13 residues. The germline V gene has CDR1 SGDLS and CDR2 YYNGEE. Under the authors' procedure: Reference gene primer amplification gave estimated nucleated cell counts. Clones were read by immunoSEQ multiplex PCR, and TCRdb kept only the in-frame ones, dropping some. The D gene and trimming were derived from the DNA, and the V and J assignments and clone size from that table. The table has over 250,000 clones, roughly 87% seen once; the top ten hold 10% to 15%. This rearrangement joins TRBV9 to TRBJ2-1; D possibly corresponds to TRBD1 (5 bases). This TCR was recovered from a human donor in a cohort sampled during active COVID-19. Sequencing used peripheral blood. CDR3 DNA: TGTGCCAGCAGCGTAACACCCCTGACAGTGGAGTTCTTC. It codes for CASSVTPLTVEFF.